The subject of this entry is one T cell receptor (beta chain). Antigen unknown. V dropped 3 bases and J dropped 5 bases, with 17 bases sitting between them. Germline V CDR1 and CDR2: SEHNR, FQNEAQ (reference sequence). There are 16 residues in the CDR3. This PCR relied on a set of 60 Vbeta primers and 13 Jbeta primers. Assay used: immunoSEQ multiplex PCR; TCRdb lists only in-frame clones, some missing. Among about 140,000 clones listed, about 81% were seen once. These data originate in a study of cytomegalovirus exposure and HLA in healthy donors. Study results and limitations: Most TCR beta V segments were productive about 90% or about 30% of the time in an earlier analysis. When analyzed later, the rates of TCR association showed variation by HLA locus, with DRB1 the most and HLA-C the fewest.

The gene calls are TRBV7-9 and TRBJ2-1, with D possibly being TRBD2 (6 bases). The TCR comes from a woman aged 45-59 years in good health and CMV-seropositive. Sequencing used PBMCs. The CDR3 sequence: CASSFRVGLANNEQFF. The CDR3 nucleotides are TGTGCCAGCAGCTTTCGGGTAGGGCTAGCGAACAATGAGCAGTTCTTC.